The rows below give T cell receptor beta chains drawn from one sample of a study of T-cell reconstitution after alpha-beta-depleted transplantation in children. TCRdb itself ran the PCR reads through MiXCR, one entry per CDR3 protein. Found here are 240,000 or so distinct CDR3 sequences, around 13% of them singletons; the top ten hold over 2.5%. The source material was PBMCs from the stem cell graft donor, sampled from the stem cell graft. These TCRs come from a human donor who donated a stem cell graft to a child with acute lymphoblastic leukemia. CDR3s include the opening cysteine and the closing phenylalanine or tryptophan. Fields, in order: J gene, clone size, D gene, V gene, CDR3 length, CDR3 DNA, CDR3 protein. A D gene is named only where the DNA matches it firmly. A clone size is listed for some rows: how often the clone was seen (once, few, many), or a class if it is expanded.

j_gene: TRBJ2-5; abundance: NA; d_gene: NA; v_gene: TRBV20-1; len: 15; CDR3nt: TGCAGTGCTAGAGATTGGCTATCTGTTGGAGAGACCCAGTACTTC; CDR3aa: CSARDWLSVGETQYF
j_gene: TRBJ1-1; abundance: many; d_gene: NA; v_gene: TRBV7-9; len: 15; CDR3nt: TGTGCCAGCAGCTTCTCCTCAGGGTCGGGCACTGAAGCTTTCTTT; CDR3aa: CASSFSSGSGTEAFF
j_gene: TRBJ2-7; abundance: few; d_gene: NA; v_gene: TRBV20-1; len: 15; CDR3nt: TGCAGTGCTAGAGATCTGCGGGGGCACCTCGCTAAGCAGTACTTC; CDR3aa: CSARDLRGHLAKQYF
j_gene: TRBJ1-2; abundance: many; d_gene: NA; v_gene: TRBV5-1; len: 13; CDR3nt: TGCGCCAGCAGCTTGGACGGCACCTATGGCTACACCTTC; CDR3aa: CASSLDGTYGYTF
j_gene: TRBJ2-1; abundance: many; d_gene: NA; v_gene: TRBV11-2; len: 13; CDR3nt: TGTGCCAGCAGCTTAGATAGGTTAGATGAGCAGTTCTTC; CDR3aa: CASSLDRLDEQFF
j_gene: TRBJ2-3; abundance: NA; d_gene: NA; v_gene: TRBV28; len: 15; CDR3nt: TGTGCCAGCAGCCCCACACTCCTTCCCCCCGATACGCAGTATTTT; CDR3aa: CASSPTLLPPDTQYF
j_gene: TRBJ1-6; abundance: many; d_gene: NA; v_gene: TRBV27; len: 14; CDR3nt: TGTGCCAGCAGTTCCCTAGGCTATAATTCACCCCTCCACTTT; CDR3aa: CASSSLGYNSPLHF
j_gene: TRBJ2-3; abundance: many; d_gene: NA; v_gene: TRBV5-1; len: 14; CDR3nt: TGCGCCAGCAGCTTCCGGAGCAGCACAGATACGCAGTATTTT; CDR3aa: CASSFRSSTDTQYF
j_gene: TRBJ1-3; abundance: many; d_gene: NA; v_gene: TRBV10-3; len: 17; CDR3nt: TGTGCCATCAGTGAGAACCCGACAGCAAACTCTGGAAACACCATATATTTT; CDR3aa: CAISENPTANSGNTIYF
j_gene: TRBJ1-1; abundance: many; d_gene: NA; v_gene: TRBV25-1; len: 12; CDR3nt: TGTGCCAGCAGTTCCCGGGGCACTGAAGCTTTCTTT; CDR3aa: CASSSRGTEAFF
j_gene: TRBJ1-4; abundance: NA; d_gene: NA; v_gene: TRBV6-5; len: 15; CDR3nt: TGTGCCAGCAGTTTGGGCCAAAGGCCACTCGAAAAACTGTTTTTT; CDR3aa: CASSLGQRPLEKLFF
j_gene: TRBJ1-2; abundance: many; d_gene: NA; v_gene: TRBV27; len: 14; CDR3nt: TGTGCCAGCAGTTTATCGGGCAGGTACTATGGCTACACCTTC; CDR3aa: CASSLSGRYYGYTF
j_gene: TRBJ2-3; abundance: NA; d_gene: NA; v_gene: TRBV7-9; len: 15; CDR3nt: TGTGCCAGCAGCGTCCCCGGCGGGGCCACAGATACGCAGTATTTT; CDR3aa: CASSVPGGATDTQYF
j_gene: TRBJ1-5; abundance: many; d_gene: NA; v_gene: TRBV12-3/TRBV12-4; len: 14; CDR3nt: TGTGCCAGCAGTTTATCGGGGAACAATCAGCCCCAGCATTTT; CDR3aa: CASSLSGNNQPQHF
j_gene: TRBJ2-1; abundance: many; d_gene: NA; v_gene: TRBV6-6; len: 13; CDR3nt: TGTGCCAGCAGTTACCCCGGGAACAATGAGCAGTTCTTC; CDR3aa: CASSYPGNNEQFF
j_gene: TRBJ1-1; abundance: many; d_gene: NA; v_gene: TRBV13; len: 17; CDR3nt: TGTGCCAGCAGCTTAGGCCGAGGGGAGGGATTGGACACTGAAGCTTTCTTT; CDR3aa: CASSLGRGEGLDTEAFF
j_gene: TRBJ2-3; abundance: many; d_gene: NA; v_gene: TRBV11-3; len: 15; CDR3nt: TGTGCCAGCAGCTTCAGGGGTTCCGGGGCAGATACGCAGTATTTT; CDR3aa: CASSFRGSGADTQYF
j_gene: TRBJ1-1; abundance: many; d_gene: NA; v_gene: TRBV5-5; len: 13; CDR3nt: TGTGCCAGCCGCTTCGACCTGAACACTGAAGCTTTCTTT; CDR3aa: CASRFDLNTEAFF
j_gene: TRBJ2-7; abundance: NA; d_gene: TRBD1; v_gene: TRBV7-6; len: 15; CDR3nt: TGTGCCAGCAGCTTCGACAGGGGGAGCTCCTACGAGCAGTACTTC; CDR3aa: CASSFDRGSSYEQYF
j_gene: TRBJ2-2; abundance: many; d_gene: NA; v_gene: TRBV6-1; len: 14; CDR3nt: TGTGCCACCCGAACGGGGGAGAACACCGGGGAGCTGTTTTTT; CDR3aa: CATRTGENTGELFF
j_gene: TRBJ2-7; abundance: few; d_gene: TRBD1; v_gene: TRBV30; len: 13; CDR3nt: TGTGCCTGTAGTAGGGGGCCTGGGTACGAGCAGTACTTC; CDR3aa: CACSRGPGYEQYF
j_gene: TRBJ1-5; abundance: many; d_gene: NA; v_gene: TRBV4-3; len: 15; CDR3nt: TGCGCCAGCAGCCAACGCTGGCAGGGCAATCAGCCCCAGCATTTT; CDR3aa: CASSQRWQGNQPQHF
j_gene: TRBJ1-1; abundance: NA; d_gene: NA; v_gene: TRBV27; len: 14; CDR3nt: TGTGCCAGCAGCCCATCCCAGGGGCACACTGAAGCTTTCTTT; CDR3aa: CASSPSQGHTEAFF
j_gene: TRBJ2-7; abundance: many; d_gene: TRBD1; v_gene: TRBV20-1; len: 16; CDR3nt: TGCAGTGCTAGAGATTCAGGGGGATCACCTTCTTTCGAGCAGTACTTC; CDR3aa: CSARDSGGSPSFEQYF
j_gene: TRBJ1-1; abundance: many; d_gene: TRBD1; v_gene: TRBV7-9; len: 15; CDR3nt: TGTGCCAGCAGCAAAGGACAGGGGGCGTGGACTGAAGCTTTCTTT; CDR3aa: CASSKGQGAWTEAFF
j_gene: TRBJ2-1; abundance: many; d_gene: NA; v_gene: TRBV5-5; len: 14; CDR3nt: TGTGCCACCGCAACCCGGGACTCCGTCAATGAGCAGTTCTTC; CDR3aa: CATATRDSVNEQFF
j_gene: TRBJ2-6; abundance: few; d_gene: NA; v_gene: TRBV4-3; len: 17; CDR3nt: TGCGCCAGCAGCCAGACCGGATTCTATTCTGGGGCCAACGGCCTGACTTTC; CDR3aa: CASSQTGFYSGANGLTF
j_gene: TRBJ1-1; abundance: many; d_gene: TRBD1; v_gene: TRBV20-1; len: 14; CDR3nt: TGCAGTGCTGAACGACAGGGGCCGGCTCCCAAAGCTTTCTTT; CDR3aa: CSAERQGPAPKAFF
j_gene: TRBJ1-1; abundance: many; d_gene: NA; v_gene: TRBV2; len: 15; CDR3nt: TGTGCCAGCAGTGTCCCGGGGATAACTTCTACTGAAGCTTTCTTT; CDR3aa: CASSVPGITSTEAFF
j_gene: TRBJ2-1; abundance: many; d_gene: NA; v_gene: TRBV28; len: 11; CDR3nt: TGTGCCAGCAGACACTACAATGAGCAGTTCTTC; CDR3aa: CASRHYNEQFF
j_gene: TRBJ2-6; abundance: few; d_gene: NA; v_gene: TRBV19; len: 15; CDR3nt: TGTGCCAGTATAGCCTCCGACGCCGGGGCCAACGTCCTGACTTTC; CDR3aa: CASIASDAGANVLTF
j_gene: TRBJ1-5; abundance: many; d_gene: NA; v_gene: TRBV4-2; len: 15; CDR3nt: TGTGCCAGCAGCCAAGACCAGGGAGCTAATCAGCCCCAGCATTTT; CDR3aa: CASSQDQGANQPQHF
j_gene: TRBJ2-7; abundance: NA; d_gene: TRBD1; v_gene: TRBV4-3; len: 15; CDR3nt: TGCGCCAGCAGCCAAGGGGGGACAGGGACCTACGAGCAGTACTTC; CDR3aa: CASSQGGTGTYEQYF
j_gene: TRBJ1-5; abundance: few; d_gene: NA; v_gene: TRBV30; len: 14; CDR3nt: TGTGCCTGTCCTCGGGGATGCGGCAATCAGCCCCAGCATTTT; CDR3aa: CACPRGCGNQPQHF
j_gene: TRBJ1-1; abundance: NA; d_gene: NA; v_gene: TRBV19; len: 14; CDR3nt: TGTGCCAGTAGGCGTCCCGCGACGAACACTGAAGCTTTCTTT; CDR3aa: CASRRPATNTEAFF
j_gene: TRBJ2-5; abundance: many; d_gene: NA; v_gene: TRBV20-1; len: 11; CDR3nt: TGCAGTACCGAGTACCAAGAGACCCAGTACTTC; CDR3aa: CSTEYQETQYF
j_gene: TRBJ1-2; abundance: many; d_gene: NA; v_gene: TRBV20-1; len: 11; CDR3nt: TGCAGTGCTAGACGCACAGGGGGCTACACCTTC; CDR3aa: CSARRTGGYTF
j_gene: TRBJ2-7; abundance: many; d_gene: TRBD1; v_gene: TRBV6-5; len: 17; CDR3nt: TGTGCCAGCAGTTCGAAACCGGGACAGGGGTCCCCCCGCGAGCAGTACTTC; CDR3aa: CASSSKPGQGSPREQYF
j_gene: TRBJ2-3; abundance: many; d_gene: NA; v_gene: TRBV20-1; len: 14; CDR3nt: TGCAGTGCTGGGGCGGGCGGCCTGGTGGATACGCAGTATTTT; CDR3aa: CSAGAGGLVDTQYF
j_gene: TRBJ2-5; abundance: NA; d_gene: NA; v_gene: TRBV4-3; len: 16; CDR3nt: TGCGCCAGCAGCCCTGGGTTTGGGGGGCCTCGGGAGACCCAGTACTTC; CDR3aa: CASSPGFGGPRETQYF
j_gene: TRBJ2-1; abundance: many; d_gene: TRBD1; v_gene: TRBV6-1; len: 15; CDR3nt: TGTGCCAGCAGTGCCGGGACAGGAAACTACAATGAGCAGTTCTTC; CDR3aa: CASSAGTGNYNEQFF
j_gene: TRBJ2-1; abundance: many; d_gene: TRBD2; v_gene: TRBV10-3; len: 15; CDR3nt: TGTGCCATCAGCGCCGGGACTAGCGGGGGCGGTGAGCAGTTCTTC; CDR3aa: CAISAGTSGGGEQFF
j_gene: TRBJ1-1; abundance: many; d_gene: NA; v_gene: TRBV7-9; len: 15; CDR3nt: TGTGCCAGCAGGGCAGCCGGGCTAATGAACACTGAAGCTTTCTTT; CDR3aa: CASRAAGLMNTEAFF
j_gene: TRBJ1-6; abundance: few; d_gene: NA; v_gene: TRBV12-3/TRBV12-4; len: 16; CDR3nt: TGTGCCAGCACCAGGGCGGGATCCCCCTATAATTCACCCCTCCACTTT; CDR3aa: CASTRAGSPYNSPLHF
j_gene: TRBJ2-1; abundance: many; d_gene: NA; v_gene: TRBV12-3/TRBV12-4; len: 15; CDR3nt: TGTGCCAGCATCTCGGGACTTGACTCCTACAATGAGCAGTTCTTC; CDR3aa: CASISGLDSYNEQFF
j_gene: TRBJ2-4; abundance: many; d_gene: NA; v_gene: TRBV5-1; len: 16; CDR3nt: TGCGCCAGCAGCTTGGCGGCAGGGGCGGCCAAAAACATTCAGTACTTC; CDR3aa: CASSLAAGAAKNIQYF
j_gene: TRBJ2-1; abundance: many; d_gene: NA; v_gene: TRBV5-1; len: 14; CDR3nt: TGCGCCAGCAGCTTGGGACTAGTAGTCAATGAGCAGTTCTTC; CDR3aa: CASSLGLVVNEQFF
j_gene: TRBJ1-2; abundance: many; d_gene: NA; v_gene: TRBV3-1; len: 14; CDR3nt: TGTGCCAGCAGCCAAGGGGGACATAACTATGGCTACACCTTC; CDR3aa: CASSQGGHNYGYTF
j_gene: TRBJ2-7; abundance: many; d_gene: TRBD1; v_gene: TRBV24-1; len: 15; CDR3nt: TGTGCCACCGACAAAGACGGGACAGCTTACTACGAGCAGTACTTC; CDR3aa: CATDKDGTAYYEQYF
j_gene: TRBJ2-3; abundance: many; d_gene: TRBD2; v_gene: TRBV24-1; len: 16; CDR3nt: TGTGCCACCAGTGATAAAACGGGACTAGCGACGGATACGCAGTATTTT; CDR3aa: CATSDKTGLATDTQYF
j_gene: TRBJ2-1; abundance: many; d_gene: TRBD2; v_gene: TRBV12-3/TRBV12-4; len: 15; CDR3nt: TGTGCCAGCACCTTAGCCGGGACTAGCGGCTATGAGCAGTTCTTC; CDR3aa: CASTLAGTSGYEQFF
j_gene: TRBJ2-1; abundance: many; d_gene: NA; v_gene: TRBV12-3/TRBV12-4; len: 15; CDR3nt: TGTGCCAGTCGAGGTGGTACAGCCGCCTACAATGAGCAGTTCTTC; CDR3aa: CASRGGTAAYNEQFF
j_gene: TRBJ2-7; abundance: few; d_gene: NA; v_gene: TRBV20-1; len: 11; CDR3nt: TGCAGTGCTAAGATCTCCTACGAGCAGTACTTC; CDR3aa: CSAKISYEQYF
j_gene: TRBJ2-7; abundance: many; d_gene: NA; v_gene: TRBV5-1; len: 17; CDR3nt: TGCGCCAGCAGCTTGGAAGCGCAAACTACAGCCACCTACGAGCAGTACTTC; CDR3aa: CASSLEAQTTATYEQYF
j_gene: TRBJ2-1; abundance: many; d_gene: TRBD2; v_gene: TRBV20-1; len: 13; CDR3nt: TGCAGTGCTACCCCCGGGGCTAGCGGAAGGCAGTTCTTC; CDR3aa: CSATPGASGRQFF